The sequence of this T cell receptor (beta chain) was determined in a study of T cell changes during pregnancy in multiple sclerosis. The CDR3 is 15 residues long. The germline CDR1 and CDR2 sequences are GTSNPN and SVGIG (reference sequence). J lost 6 bases, V lost 3 bases, and 7 bases had no gene match. Produced via immunoSEQ multiplex PCR; TCRdb's table is partial and in-frame only. Here the sample spans about 60,000 clones, just over 90% being singletons. The sample here was peripheral blood, taken after pregnancy. The receptor was isolated from a female donor with multiple sclerosis, enrolled in a pregnancy study. The J gene is TRBJ2-1, the V gene TRBV30; 11 bases match TRBD2. The CDR3 nucleotides read TGTGCCTGGAGGTTTAGCGGGAGGGCCCGCAATGAGCAGTTCTTC. It encodes CAWRFSGRARNEQFF.